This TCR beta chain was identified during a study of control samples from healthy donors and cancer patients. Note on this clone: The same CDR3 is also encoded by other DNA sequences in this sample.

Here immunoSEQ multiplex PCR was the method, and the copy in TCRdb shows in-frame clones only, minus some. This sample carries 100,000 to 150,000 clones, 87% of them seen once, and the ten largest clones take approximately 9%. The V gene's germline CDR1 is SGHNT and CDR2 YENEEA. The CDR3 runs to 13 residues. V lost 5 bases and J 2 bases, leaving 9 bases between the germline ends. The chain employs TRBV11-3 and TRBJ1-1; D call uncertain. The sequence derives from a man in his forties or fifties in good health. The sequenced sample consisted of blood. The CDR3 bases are TGTGCCAGCAGCCGTCAGGTCAACACTGAAGCTTTCTTT. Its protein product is CASSRQVNTEAFF.